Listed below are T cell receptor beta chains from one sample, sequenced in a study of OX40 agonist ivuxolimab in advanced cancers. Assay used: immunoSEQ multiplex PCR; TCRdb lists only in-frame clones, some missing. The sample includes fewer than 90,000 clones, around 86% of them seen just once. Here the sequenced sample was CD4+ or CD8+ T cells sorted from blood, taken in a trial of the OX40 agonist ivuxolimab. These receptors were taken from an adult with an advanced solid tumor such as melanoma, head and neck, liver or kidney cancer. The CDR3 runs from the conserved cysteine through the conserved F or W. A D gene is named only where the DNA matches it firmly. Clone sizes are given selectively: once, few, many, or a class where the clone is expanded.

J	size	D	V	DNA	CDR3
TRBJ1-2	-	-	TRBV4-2	TGTGCCAGCAGCCAAGATAGGAAGGCATTTTTATATGGCTACACCTTC	CASSQDRKAFLYGYTF
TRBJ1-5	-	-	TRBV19	TGTGCCAGTAGTATAGTTTACGCCATGCGCAATCAGCCCCAGCATTTT	CASSIVYAMRNQPQHF
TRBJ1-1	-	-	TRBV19	TGTGCCAGTAGTATGGGCAGGAAAGCGGGTTGGTCCACTGAAGCTTTCTTT	CASSMGRKAGWSTEAFF
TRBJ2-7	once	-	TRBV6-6	TGTGCCAGCAGTTACTCGGACATCTACGAGCAGTACTTC	CASSYSDIYEQYF
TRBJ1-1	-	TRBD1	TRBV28	TGTGCCAGCAGTTTCGGCGGGACAGGAGGCACTGAAGCTTTCTTT	CASSFGGTGGTEAFF
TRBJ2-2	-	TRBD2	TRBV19	TGTGCCAGTAGTATAGTGGCGGGAGGGGGGACCGGGGAGCTGTTTTTT	CASSIVAGGGTGELFF
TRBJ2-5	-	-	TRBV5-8	TGTGCCAGCGGGATGAGGGAGACCCAGTACTTC	CASGMRETQYF
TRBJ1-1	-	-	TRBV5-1	TGCGCCAGCAGGGTTGGGCCTAACACTGAAGCTTTCTTT	CASRVGPNTEAFF
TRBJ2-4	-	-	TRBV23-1	TGCGCCAGCACCATTGACCTCCAAATAGCCAAAAACATTCAGTACTTC	CASTIDLQIAKNIQYF
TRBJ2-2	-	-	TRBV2	TGTGCCAGCAGAGCAGGGGAGGGCGGGGAGCTGTTTTTT	CASRAGEGGELFF
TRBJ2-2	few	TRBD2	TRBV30	TGTGCCTGGAGGAATAGCGGGGGCACCGGGGAGCTGTTTTTT	CAWRNSGGTGELFF
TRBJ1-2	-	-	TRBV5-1	TGCGCCAGCAGCTTGGAACCGGGTAACTATGGCTACACCTTC	CASSLEPGNYGYTF
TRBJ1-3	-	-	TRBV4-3	TGCGCCAGCAGCCAAGGCGCTAGGGGAGGAAACACCATATATTTT	CASSQGARGGNTIYF
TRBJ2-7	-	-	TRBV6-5	TGTGCCAGCAGTTATCAAGGGACCTACGAGCAGTACTTC	CASSYQGTYEQYF
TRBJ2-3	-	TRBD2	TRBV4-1	TGCGCCAGCAGCCCCGAGACTAGCGGGTTCTTCACAGATACGCAGTATTTT	CASSPETSGFFTDTQYF
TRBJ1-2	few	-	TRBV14	TGTGCCAGCAGCCAAGGGAGGGCAGGGCTATTCTATGGCTACACCTTC	CASSQGRAGLFYGYTF
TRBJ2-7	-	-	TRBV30	TGTGCCTGGAGTGCCGCTTCCTACGAGCAGTACTTC	CAWSAASYEQYF
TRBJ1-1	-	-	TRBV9	TGTGCCAGCAGCGCCGAGGGTGTCACTGAAGCTTTCTTT	CASSAEGVTEAFF
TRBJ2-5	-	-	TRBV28	TGTGCCAGCACACGACCGCAAGAGACCCAGTACTTC	CASTRPQETQYF
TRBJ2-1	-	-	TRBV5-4	TGTGCCAGCAGCCGGGACGGGAGCTCCTACAATGAGCAGTTCTTC	CASSRDGSSYNEQFF
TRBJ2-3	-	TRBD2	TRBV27	TGTGCCAGCAGTATTCTAGCGGGAGGGACAGATACGCAGTATTTT	CASSILAGGTDTQYF
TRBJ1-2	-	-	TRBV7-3	TGTGCCAGCAGCCCCGACGCCCAAGGCTATGGCTACACCTTC	CASSPDAQGYGYTF
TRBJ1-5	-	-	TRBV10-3	TGTGCCATCAGTGAGTATCAGGGGAGTCTTCAGCCCCAGCATTTT	CAISEYQGSLQPQHF
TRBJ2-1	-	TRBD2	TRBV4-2	TGTGCCAGCAGCCAAGAAGGGACTAGCGGCTACAATGAGCAGTTCTTC	CASSQEGTSGYNEQFF
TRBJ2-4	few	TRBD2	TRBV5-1	TGCGCCAGCAGCTTGGGCATCGGAGCGGGAGATCTAGCCAAAAACATTCAGTACTTC	CASSLGIGAGDLAKNIQYF
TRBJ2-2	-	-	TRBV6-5	TGTGCCAGCAGTTACTTAGTCGGGTACACCGGGGAGCTGTTTTTT	CASSYLVGYTGELFF
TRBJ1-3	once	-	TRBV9	TGTGCCAGCAGCGTAGAGTTCAGGGGACCGATCTCTGGAAACACCATATATTTT	CASSVEFRGPISGNTIYF